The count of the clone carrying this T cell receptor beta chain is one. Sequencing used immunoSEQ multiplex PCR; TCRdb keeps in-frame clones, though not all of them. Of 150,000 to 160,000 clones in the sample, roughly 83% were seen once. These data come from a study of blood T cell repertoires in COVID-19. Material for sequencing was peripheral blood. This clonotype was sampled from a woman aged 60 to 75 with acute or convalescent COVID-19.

This chain's CDR3 is CASSQGQILNYGYTF. The CDR3 nucleotides are TGCGCCAGCAGCCAAGGGCAGATTTTAAACTATGGCTACACCTTC. The chain carries TRBV4-1 and TRBJ1-2; D unresolved. V was shortened by 1 base and J by 2 bases, with 11 bases between the two germline ends. The CDR3 sequence is 15 residues long. Germline CDR1 reads MGHRA; CDR2 reads YSYEKL.